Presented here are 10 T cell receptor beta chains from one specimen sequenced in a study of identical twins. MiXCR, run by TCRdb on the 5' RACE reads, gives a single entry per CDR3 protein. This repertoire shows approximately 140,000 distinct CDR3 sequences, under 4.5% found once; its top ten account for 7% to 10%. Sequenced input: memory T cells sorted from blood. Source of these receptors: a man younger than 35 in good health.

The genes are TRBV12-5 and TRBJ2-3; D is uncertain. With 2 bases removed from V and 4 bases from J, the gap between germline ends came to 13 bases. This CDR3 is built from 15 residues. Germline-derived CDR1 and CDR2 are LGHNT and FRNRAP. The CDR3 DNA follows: TGTGCTAGTGGTTTGAGGCAGCCCAAGGCAGATACGCAGTATTTT. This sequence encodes CASGLRQPKADTQYF.

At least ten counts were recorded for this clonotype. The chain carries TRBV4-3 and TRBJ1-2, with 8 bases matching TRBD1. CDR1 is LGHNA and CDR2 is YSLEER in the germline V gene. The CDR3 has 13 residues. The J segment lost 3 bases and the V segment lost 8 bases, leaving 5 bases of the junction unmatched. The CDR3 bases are TGCGCCAGCGGGGACAGGAGTGACTATGGCTACACCTTC. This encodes CASGDRSDYGYTF.

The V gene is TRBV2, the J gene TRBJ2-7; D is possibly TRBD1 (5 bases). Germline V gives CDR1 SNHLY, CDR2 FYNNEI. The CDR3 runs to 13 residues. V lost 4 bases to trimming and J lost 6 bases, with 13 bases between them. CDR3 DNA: TGTGCCAGCAGTGGTGGCCTAGGGGCCGAGCAGTACGTC. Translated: CASSGGLGAEQYV.

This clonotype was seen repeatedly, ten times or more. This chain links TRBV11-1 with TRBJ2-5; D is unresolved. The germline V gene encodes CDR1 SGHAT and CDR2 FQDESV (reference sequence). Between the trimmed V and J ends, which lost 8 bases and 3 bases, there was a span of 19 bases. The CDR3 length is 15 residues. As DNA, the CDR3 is TGTGCCAGCTTATCGGACGGATCACTCGAAGAGACCCAGTACTTC. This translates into CASLSDGSLEETQYF. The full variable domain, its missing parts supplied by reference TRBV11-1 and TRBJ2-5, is EAEVAQSPRYKITEKSQAVAFWCDPISGHATLYWYRQILGQGPELLVQFQDESVVDDSQLPKDRFSAERLKGVDSTLKIQPAELGDSAMYLCASLSDGSLEETQYFGPGTRLLVL.

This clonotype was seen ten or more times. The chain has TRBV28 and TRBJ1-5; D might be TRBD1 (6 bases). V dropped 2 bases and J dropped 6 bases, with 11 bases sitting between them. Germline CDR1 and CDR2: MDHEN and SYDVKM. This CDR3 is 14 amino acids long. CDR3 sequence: CASSLGQPRQPQHF. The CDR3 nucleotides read TGTGCCAGCAGTTTAGGACAGCCACGTCAGCCCCAGCATTTT.

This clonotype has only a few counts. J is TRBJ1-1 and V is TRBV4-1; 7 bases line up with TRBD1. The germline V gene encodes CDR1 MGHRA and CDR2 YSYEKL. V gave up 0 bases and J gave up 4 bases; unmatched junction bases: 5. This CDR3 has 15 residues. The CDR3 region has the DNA TGCGCCAGCAGCCAAGATAACAGGGGTGGCACTGAAGCTTTCTTT. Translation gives CASSQDNRGGTEAFF.

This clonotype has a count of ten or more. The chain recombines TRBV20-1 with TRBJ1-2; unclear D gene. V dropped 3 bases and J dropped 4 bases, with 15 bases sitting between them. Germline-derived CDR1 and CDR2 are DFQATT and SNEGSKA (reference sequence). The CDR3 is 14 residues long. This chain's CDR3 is CSASSRRDSYGYTF. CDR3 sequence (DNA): TGCAGTGCTAGTTCCCGACGGGATTCCTATGGCTACACCTTC.

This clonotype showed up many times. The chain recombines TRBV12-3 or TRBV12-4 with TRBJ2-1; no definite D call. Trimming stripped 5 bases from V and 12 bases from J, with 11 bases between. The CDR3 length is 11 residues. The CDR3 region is CASSLSPRQFF. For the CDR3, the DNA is TGTGCCAGCAGTCTCAGTCCTCGGCAGTTCTTC.

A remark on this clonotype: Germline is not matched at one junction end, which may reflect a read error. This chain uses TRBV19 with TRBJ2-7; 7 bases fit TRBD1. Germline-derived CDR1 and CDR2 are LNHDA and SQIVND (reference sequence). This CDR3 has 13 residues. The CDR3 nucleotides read TGTGCCAGTAGTGCCGGGACAGTTTACGAGCAGTCCTTC. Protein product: CASSAGTVYEQSF.

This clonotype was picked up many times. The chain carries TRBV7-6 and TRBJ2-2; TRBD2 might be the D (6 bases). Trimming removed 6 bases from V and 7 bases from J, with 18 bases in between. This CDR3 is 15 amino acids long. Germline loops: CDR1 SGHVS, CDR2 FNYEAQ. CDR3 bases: TGTGCCAGCAGTCCGCGTGGGGGGTGGAACGGGGAGCTGTTTTTT. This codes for CASSPRGGWNGELFF.